The rows below give T cell receptor beta chains drawn from one sample of a study of blood T cell repertoires in COVID-19. The table came from immunoSEQ multiplex PCR; TCRdb's copy has only in-frame clones and leaves some out. The data show approximately 270,000 clones, about 85% seen once. Sequences were obtained from peripheral blood. These receptors were collected from a young man with active or convalescent COVID-19. Both conserved end residues are part of each CDR3. Fields, in order: D gene, V gene, clone size, J gene, CDR3 DNA, CDR3 protein. A D gene is named only where the DNA matches it firmly. Rows give clone size only sometimes, using once, few, many, or a class for an expanded clone.

-	TRBV24-1	-	TRBJ1-1	TGTGCCACCCTCGGTCGACAGTCCACCATGAACACTGAAGCTTTCTTT	CATLGRQSTMNTEAFF
TRBD1	TRBV28	few	TRBJ1-6	TGTGCCAGCAGTTTGGACAGGGCACCCCTCCACTTT	CASSLDRAPLHF
TRBD1	TRBV6-2/TRBV6-3	-	TRBJ2-7	TGTGCCAGCAGTGCGACAGACAGGGTAGGATCCTACGAGCAGTACTTC	CASSATDRVGSYEQYF
-	TRBV3-1/TRBV3-2	-	TRBJ2-7	TGTGCCAGCAGCCCCCGGGTGGAGGGGTTTGCCTACGAGCAGTACTTC	CASSPRVEGFAYEQYF
-	TRBV21-1	-	TRBJ1-5	TGTGCCAGCAGCAAGGGGCAGGGGGCAATTCAGCCCCAGCATTTT	CASSKGQGAIQPQHF
TRBD1	TRBV5-5	-	TRBJ2-5	TGTGCCAGCGGCGGACAGGGCACGGAGACCCAGTACTTC	CASGGQGTETQYF
TRBD1	TRBV19	-	TRBJ2-2	TGTGCCAGTAAGGGGACAGGAGGCACCGGGGAGCTGTTTTTT	CASKGTGGTGELFF
-	TRBV11-2	-	TRBJ2-7	TGTGCCAGCAGCTTTGGCGGGTACGAGCAGTACTTC	CASSFGGYEQYF
-	TRBV9	-	TRBJ2-7	TGTGCCAGCAGCGTAGGAGGACAGCGGCGAAACGAGCAGTACTTC	CASSVGGQRRNEQYF
TRBD2	TRBV9	few	TRBJ2-1	TGTGCCAGCAGCGACGGGACTAGCGCCTACAATGAGCAGTTCTTC	CASSDGTSAYNEQFF
-	TRBV27	-	TRBJ2-7	TGTGCCAGCACACCGAGGGGGTCCCCCTACGAGCAGTACTTC	CASTPRGSPYEQYF
TRBD2	TRBV10-3	few	TRBJ2-2	TGTGCCATCAACATAACCCCCCGGGGGGGCGCGAACACCGGGGAGCTGTTTTTT	CAINITPRGGANTGELFF
-	TRBV11-1	-	TRBJ1-1	TGTGCCAGCAGCTTATCAACTGAAGCTTTCTTT	CASSLSTEAFF
-	TRBV11-2	-	TRBJ2-7	TGTGCCAGCAGACAAACAGGGTCCTACGAGCAGTACTTC	CASRQTGSYEQYF
-	TRBV27	-	TRBJ2-3	TGTGCCAGCAGTTTTACCGGGAGGCAGTATTTT	CASSFTGRQYF
TRBD1	TRBV7-2	-	TRBJ2-4	TGTGCCAGCAGTCTAATACAGGGGGTACGGGTTCAGTACTTC	CASSLIQGVRVQYF
-	TRBV27	-	TRBJ1-5	TGTGCCAGCAGTTTTTCCGCCAGGGGCTATCAGCCCCAGCATTTT	CASSFSARGYQPQHF
-	TRBV28	once	TRBJ1-4	TGTGCCAGCAGTCCCCCAGGGCCTTCAACTAATGAAAAACTGTTTTTT	CASSPPGPSTNEKLFF
-	TRBV12-3/TRBV12-4	-	TRBJ2-1	TGTGCCAGCAGTCCCGGAGCTTACAATGAGCAGTTCTTC	CASSPGAYNEQFF
TRBD1	TRBV2	-	TRBJ1-1	TGTGCCAGCAGGGACAGGGCCATTAACACTGAAGCTTTCTTT	CASRDRAINTEAFF
-	TRBV5-1	-	TRBJ1-6	TGCGCCAGCAGCTTTCCGGACAGCTCGGCCCCCCTCCACTTT	CASSFPDSSAPLHF
TRBD2	TRBV20-1	-	TRBJ2-5	TGCAGTGCTAGTTCCGGGGGGGAAGAGACCCAGTACTTC	CSASSGGEETQYF
-	TRBV6-5	-	TRBJ1-2	TGTGCCAGCAGTCTCGGGGGAGGGAAGGGTGGCTACACCTTC	CASSLGGGKGGYTF
-	TRBV27	-	TRBJ2-7	TGTGCCAGCAGTTTCGGCTACGAGCAGTACTTC	CASSFGYEQYF